Detailed here is one T cell receptor (beta chain). V was clipped by 5 bases and J by 3 bases; unmatched bases: 12. The germline gives CDR1 LNHDA, CDR2 SQIVND (reference sequence). There are 17 residues in the CDR3. This entry comes from a study of blood T cell repertoires in COVID-19. Study at large: Sources were T cells, B-cell-depleted T cells, or PBMCs; the material itself was cDNA or gDNA.

The data were produced by immunoSEQ multiplex PCR, yet TCRdb's version contains in-frame clones alone and is incomplete. Here the sample spans over 120,000 clones, approximately 83% being singletons. The TCR sequence derives from an elderly woman with acute or convalescent COVID-19. Specimen: peripheral blood. The chain has TRBV19 and TRBJ1-5, with 8 bases aligning to TRBD1. The CDR3 region is CASSPRTGISYNQPQHF. CDR3 coding DNA: TGTGCCAGTAGTCCTCGGACAGGGATTTCCTACAATCAGCCCCAGCATTTT. The full variable domain, with the rest looked up from reference TRBV19 and TRBJ1-5, is DGGITQSPKYLFRKEGQNVTLSCEQNLNHDAMYWYRQDPGQGLRLIYYSQIVNDFQKGDIAEGYSVSREKKESFPLTVTSAQKNPTAFYLCASSPRTGISYNQPQHFGDGTRLSIL.